Shown below are 23 T cell receptor beta chains from a single sample sequenced in a study of CD8+CD57+ T cells in acquired aplastic anemia. Genomic DNA provided the template from which TCR beta VDJ and CDR3 profiles were obtained. In TCRdb, the reads were re-called with MiXCR into one record per CDR3 protein. The sample holds about 120,000 distinct CDR3 sequences, over 55% seen once. It was patients with CD8+CD57+ cell expansion by flow cytometry who were chosen for sequencing. Material: sorted CD4+, CD8+, or CD8+CD57+ T cells (not recorded which) from PBMCs. Receptors were obtained from a human donor with aplastic anemia.

This clonotype has just a few counts. The chain combines TRBV5-4 with TRBJ2-6; TRBD1 aligns across 10 bases. Germline assignment: CDR1 SGHNT and CDR2 YYREEE (reference sequence). There are 19 residues in the CDR3. V shed 3 bases, J shed 1 base, and the junction held 10 bases outside the gene matches. This CDR3 reads CASSSDRGISGSGANVLTF. The CDR3 DNA follows: TGTGCCAGCAGCTCGGACAGGGGGATTTCTGGGTCTGGGGCCAACGTCCTGACTTTC.

This clonotype was seen repeatedly, ten times or more. The chain links TRBV7-3 to TRBJ2-1; D not resolved. The CDR3 totals 15 residues. Trimming shortened V by 3 bases and J by 0 bases, and 9 bases separated the two germline ends. The germline V gene encodes CDR1 SGHTA and CDR2 FQGTGA. The DNA for the CDR3 is TGTGCCAGCAGCTTGGGCACAAGCTCCTACAATGAGCAGTTCTTC. Residues: CASSLGTSSYNEQFF.

The J gene is TRBJ2-7, the V gene TRBV9, with D possibly being TRBD2 (6 bases). The V gene's germline CDR1 is SGDLS and CDR2 YYNGEE. V was clipped by 0 bases and J by 7 bases, with 17 bases between them. The CDR3 loop spans 15 amino acids. The CDR3 spells CASSVGARRDEEQYF. CDR3 coding DNA: TGTGCCAGCAGCGTAGGGGCCAGGAGGGACGAAGAGCAGTACTTC.

This clonotype was counted at least ten times. This sequence joins TRBV4-1 and TRBJ2-7; 11 bases are a match to TRBD2. The germline gives CDR1 MGHRA, CDR2 YSYEKL. This CDR3 spans 15 amino acids. Unmatched junction bases numbered 8, after V lost 8 bases and J lost 2 bases. The CDR3 DNA reads as TGCGCCAGCGCACCCGGGACTAGCGGTACCTACGAGCAGTACTTC. Translated: CASAPGTSGTYEQYF.

The V call is TRBV24-1, the J call TRBJ2-3, with a tentative D call TRBD1 (6 bases). The CDR3 spans 16 residues. Germline values: CDR1 KGHDR, CDR2 SFDVKD. V was cut by 0 bases and J by 0 bases, with 9 bases left in between. Written as DNA, the CDR3 is TGTGCCACCAGTGATTTGGGGGGCCTTAGCACAGATACGCAGTATTTT. Translated: CATSDLGGLSTDTQYF.

A few counts support this clonotype. The chain employs TRBV2 and TRBJ1-1; TRBD1 matches at 7 bases. The germline gives CDR1 SNHLY, CDR2 FYNNEI. Unmatched junction bases numbered 4, after V lost 6 bases and J lost 0 bases. The CDR3 contains 14 residues. The CDR3 region is CASSPTGVNTEAFF. The CDR3 nucleotides are TGTGCCAGCAGCCCAACAGGGGTGAACACTGAAGCTTTCTTT.

This clonotype appeared many times. The V call is TRBV9, the J call TRBJ1-6; the D gene is possibly TRBD1 (5 bases). Per germline, CDR1 SGDLS and CDR2 YYNGEE. The CDR3 has 17 residues. Trimming left V 0 bases short and J 7 bases short, with 17 bases between. The CDR3, as DNA: TGTGCCAGCAGCGTAGCTAGCGAGGTCAGGGAAAATTCACCCCTCCACTTT. Its protein product is CASSVASEVRENSPLHF.

This clonotype was seen a handful of times. The CDR3 region has the DNA TGTGCCACCAGCAGAGAGGGACAGGGTATGGGCTACACCTTC. Amino acids: CATSREGQGMGYTF. The V and J genes are TRBV15 and TRBJ1-2, with 9 bases identical to TRBD1. Germline CDR1 is LNHNV and CDR2 is YYDKDF (reference sequence). The CDR3 is made up of 14 amino acids. The ends lost 0 bases at V and 8 bases at J; junction bases unmatched: 4.

This chain connects TRBV24-1 to TRBJ2-2, with D perhaps given as TRBD1 or TRBD2 (5 bases each). CDR1 and CDR2 from the germline V gene are KGHDR and SFDVKD. The CDR3 is 16 residues long. Trimming shortened V by 4 bases and J by 2 bases, and 13 bases separated the two germline ends. CDR3 loop: CATSDSGTDNTGELFF. CDR3 nucleotides: TGTGCCACCAGTGACTCCGGGACGGATAACACCGGGGAGCTGTTTTTT.

This clonotype was seen ten or more times. The rearrangement joins TRBV28 to TRBJ2-7; a weak D match, TRBD1 (5 bases). V lost 3 bases, J lost 2 bases, and 5 bases lay in between. CDR3 length: 12 amino acids. Looked up from germline, CDR1 is MDHEN and CDR2 is SYDVKM. The CDR3 protein is CASSLDTYEQYF. Written as DNA, the CDR3 is TGTGCCAGCAGTTTGGACACCTACGAGCAGTACTTC.

This clonotype was seen just once. V usage is TRBV7-2 and J usage is TRBJ1-2; 11 nucleotides align to TRBD1. Germline CDR1 and CDR2: SGHTA and FQGNSA. There are 17 residues in the CDR3. V was clipped by 0 bases and J by 2 bases; unmatched bases: 5. CDR3 in DNA: TGTGCCAGCAGCTTAGCCCGGACAGGGGGCGCCAACTATGGCTACACCTTC. Translating it yields CASSLARTGGANYGYTF.

Concerning this clonotype itself: In this CDR3 the conserved last residue, phenylalanine or tryptophan, is missing, so a read error is likely. The chain has TRBV24-1 and TRBJ2-1, with 14 bases matching TRBD2. The germline gives CDR1 KGHDR, CDR2 SFDVKD. After removal of 9 bases from V and 9 bases from J, the junction contained 6 bases not matched to a gene. This CDR3 has 14 residues. CDR3 DNA: TGTGCCACCCCGGGACTAGCGGGGGTGGTTGAGCAGTTCATC. Protein product: CATPGLAGVVEQFI.

This clonotype was detected many times. The V gene is TRBV29-1, the J gene TRBJ1-3; the match to TRBD1 covers 8 bases. The CDR3 covers 14 residues. The V gene end was trimmed by 4 bases and the J gene end by 3 bases; junction bases not matched to a gene: 5. Germline assignment: CDR1 SQVTM and CDR2 ANQGSEA. CDR3 in amino acids: CSVVGQGNGNTIYF. The CDR3 DNA sequence: TGCAGCGTTGTAGGACAGGGCAATGGAAACACCATATATTTT.

In its sample, this clonotype was seen many times. V gene TRBV7-3 combines with J gene TRBJ2-2; 12 nucleotides agree with TRBD2. The CDR3 sequence is 18 residues long. Germline V CDR1 and CDR2: SGHTA, FQGTGA. The J segment lost 5 bases and the V segment lost 5 bases, leaving 12 bases of the junction unmatched. Here the CDR3 reads CASSPRLAGAFGTGELFF. CDR3 DNA sequence: TGTGCCAGCAGCCCTAGACTAGCGGGGGCCTTTGGGACCGGGGAGCTGTTTTTT.

This clonotype was seen a handful of times. This rearrangement joins TRBV10-3 to TRBJ1-2; D remains ambiguous. Germline values: CDR1 ENHRY, CDR2 SYGVKD. V was pared by 3 bases and J by 2 bases, with 7 bases between. The CDR3 is 13 amino acids. The CDR3 here is CAISDGLNYGYTF. CDR3 nucleotide sequence: TGTGCCATCAGTGATGGACTAAACTATGGCTACACCTTC.

The genes are TRBV20-1 and TRBJ2-1; 8 positions match TRBD2. The CDR3 contains 15 residues. Germline V gene data show CDR1 as DFQATT and CDR2 as SNEGSKA (reference sequence). Unmatched junction bases numbered 10, after V lost 5 bases and J lost 4 bases. CDR3 bases: TGCAGTGCTCGCGGGGGGCTAGCGGATTACAATGAGCAGTTCTTC. It yields the protein CSARGGLADYNEQFF.

This clonotype appeared many times. The rearrangement uses TRBV27 and TRBJ2-5, with D maybe TRBD2 (6 bases). This CDR3 has 13 amino acids. V was clipped by 5 bases and J by 4 bases, with 11 bases between them. In germline, CDR1 is MNHEY, CDR2 SMNVEV (reference sequence). The CDR3: CASSPPGGETQYF. The CDR3 DNA follows: TGTGCCAGCAGTCCCCCCGGGGGAGAGACCCAGTACTTC.

The genes are TRBV6-4 and TRBJ2-2, with TRBD2 identical over 10 bases. V was pared by 4 bases and J by 10 bases, with 6 bases of the junction left unmatched. This CDR3 has 14 amino acids. CDR1 is MRHNA and CDR2 is SNTAGT in the germline V gene. CDR3 bases: TGTGCCAGCAGTGTCAGCGGGGGGGCCGCGGAGCTGTTTTTT. Translating it yields CASSVSGGAAELFF.

This clonotype was seen more than once but under ten times. The chain carries TRBV3-1 and TRBJ2-7; D gene ambiguous. In germline, CDR1 is LGHDT, CDR2 YNNKEL (reference sequence). V was shortened by 1 base and J by 7 bases, with 11 bases between the two germline ends. The CDR3 spans 13 residues. This chain's CDR3 is CASSQGNKPEQYF. The CDR3 region has the DNA TGTGCCAGCAGCCAAGGGAACAAGCCAGAGCAGTACTTC.

In regard to this clonotype: A much larger clone differs from this one at a single base, so this may be a read error. The chain links TRBV9 to TRBJ2-1, with D perhaps TRBD2 (6 bases). The CDR3 runs 13 residues. Trimming stripped 7 bases from V and 7 bases from J, with 15 bases between. Germline V gene lookup returns CDR1 SGDLS and CDR2 YYNGEE. The CDR3, as DNA: TGTGCCAGCGGACGGGGGTGGAGGAATGAGCAGTTCTTC. As protein: CASGRGWRNEQFF. The variable domain in full, with the rest retrieved from reference TRBV9 and TRBJ2-1, is DSGVTQTPKHLITATGQRVTLRCSPRSGDLSVYWYQQSLDQGLQFLIQYYNGEERAKGNILERFSAQQFPDLHSELNLSSLELGDSALYFCASGRGWRNEQFFGPGTRLTVL.

In its sample, this clonotype was seen many times. The V and J genes are TRBV2 and TRBJ2-5; D gene ambiguous. Trimming took off 3 bases at V and 2 bases at J, with 10 bases between the two ends. The CDR3 loop spans 14 amino acids. The germline gives CDR1 SNHLY, CDR2 FYNNEI. The CDR3 DNA is TGTGCCAGCAGTGACTATTGGGTTCAAGAGACCCAGTACTTC. Protein: CASSDYWVQETQYF.

V gene TRBV7-8 combines with J gene TRBJ1-1; D uncertain. The CDR3 runs 17 residues. Germline V gene lookup returns CDR1 SGHVS and CDR2 FQNEAQ. The V and J ends lost 5 bases and 1 base respectively, with 20 bases between them. The CDR3 sequence: CASSPRWAGRRNTEAFF. The DNA for the CDR3 is TGTGCCAGCAGCCCGAGGTGGGCCGGACGGAGGAACACTGAAGCTTTCTTT.

V gene TRBV24-1 combines with J gene TRBJ2-7; D is undetermined. In germline, CDR1 is KGHDR, CDR2 SFDVKD. Trimming shortened V by 0 bases and J by 2 bases, and 10 bases separated the two germline ends. The CDR3 has 15 amino acids. The CDR3 bases are TGTGCCACCAGTGATTTGGTGGGTAACACCTACGAGCAGTACTTC. Its translation: CATSDLVGNTYEQYF.